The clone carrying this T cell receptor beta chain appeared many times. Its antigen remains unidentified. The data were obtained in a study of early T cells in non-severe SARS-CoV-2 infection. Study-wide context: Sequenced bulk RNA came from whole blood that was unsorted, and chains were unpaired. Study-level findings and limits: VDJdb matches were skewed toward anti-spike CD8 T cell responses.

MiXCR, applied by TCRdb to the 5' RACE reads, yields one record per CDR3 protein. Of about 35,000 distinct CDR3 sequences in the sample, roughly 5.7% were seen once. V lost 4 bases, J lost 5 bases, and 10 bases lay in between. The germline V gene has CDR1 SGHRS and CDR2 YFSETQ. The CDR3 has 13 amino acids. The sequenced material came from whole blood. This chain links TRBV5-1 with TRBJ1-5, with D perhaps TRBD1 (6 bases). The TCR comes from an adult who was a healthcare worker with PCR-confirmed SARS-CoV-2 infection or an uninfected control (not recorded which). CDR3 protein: CASSLSGDQPQHF. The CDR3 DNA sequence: TGCGCCAGCAGCCTATCAGGGGATCAGCCCCAGCATTTT.